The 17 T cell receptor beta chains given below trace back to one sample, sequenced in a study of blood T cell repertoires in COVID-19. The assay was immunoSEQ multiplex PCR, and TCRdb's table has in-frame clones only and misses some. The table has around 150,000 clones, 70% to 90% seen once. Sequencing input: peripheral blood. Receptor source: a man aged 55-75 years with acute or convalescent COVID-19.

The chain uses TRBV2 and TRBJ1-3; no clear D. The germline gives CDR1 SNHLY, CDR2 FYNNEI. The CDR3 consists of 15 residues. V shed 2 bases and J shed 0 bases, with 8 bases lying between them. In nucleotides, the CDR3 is TGTGCCAGCAGTGAACGGCGGCGCTCTGGAAACACCATATATTTT. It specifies CASSERRRSGNTIYF.

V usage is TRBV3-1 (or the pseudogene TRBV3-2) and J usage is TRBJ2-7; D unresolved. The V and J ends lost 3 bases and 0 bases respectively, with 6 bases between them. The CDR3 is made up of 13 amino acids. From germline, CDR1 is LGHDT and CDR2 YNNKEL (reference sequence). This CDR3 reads CASSQGCSYEQYF. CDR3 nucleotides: TGTGCCAGCAGCCAGGGCTGCTCCTACGAGCAGTACTTC.

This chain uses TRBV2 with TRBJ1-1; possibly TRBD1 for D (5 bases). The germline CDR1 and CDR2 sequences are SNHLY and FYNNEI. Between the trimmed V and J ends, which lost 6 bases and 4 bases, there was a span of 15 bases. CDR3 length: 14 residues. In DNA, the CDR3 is TGTGCCAGCAGCCCCCAGGGTGGTGGCACTGAAGCTTTCTTT. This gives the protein CASSPQGGGTEAFF.

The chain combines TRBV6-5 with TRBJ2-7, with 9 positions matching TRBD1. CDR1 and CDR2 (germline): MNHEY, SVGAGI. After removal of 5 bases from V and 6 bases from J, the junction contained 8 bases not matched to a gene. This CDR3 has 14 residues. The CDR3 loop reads CASSPGTGQGEQYF. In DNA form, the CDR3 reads TGTGCCAGCAGTCCCGGGACAGGGCAAGGCGAGCAGTACTTC.

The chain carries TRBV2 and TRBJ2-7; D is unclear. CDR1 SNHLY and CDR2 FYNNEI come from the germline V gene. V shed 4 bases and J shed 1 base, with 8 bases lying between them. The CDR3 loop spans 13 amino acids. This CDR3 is CASSVTFSYEQYF. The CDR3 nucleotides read TGTGCCAGCAGTGTGACATTTTCCTACGAGCAGTACTTC.

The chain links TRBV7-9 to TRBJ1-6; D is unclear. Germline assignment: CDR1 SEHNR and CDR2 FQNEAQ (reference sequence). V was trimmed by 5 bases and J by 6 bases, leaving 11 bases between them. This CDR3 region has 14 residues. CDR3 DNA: TGTGCCAGCAGCACCGACGGACTTAATTCACCCCTCCACTTT. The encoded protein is CASSTDGLNSPLHF.

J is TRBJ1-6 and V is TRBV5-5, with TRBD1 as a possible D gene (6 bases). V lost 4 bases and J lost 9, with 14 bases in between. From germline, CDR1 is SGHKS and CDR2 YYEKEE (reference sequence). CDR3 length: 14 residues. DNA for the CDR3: TGTGCCAGCAGCCCCGCGGGGGGCCGTTCACCCCTCCACTTT. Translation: CASSPAGGRSPLHF.

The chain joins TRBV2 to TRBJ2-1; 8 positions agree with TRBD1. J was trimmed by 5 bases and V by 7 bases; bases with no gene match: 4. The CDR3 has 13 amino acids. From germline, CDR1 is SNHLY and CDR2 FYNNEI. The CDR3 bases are TGTGCCAGCACCCGACAGGGGAACAATGAGCAGTTCTTC. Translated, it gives CASTRQGNNEQFF.

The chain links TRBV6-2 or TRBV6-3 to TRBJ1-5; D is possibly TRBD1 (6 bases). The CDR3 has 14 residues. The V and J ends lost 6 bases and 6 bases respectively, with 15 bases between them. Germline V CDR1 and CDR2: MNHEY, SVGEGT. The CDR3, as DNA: TGTGCCAGCAGCCTCAGGGGATCCGGTCAGCCCCAGCATTTT. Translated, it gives CASSLRGSGQPQHF.

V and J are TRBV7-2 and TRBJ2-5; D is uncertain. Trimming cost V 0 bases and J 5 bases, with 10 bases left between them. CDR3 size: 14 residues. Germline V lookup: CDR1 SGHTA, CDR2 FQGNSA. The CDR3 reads CASSLASPRETQYF. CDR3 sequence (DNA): TGTGCCAGCAGCTTAGCTAGCCCGAGGGAGACCCAGTACTTC.

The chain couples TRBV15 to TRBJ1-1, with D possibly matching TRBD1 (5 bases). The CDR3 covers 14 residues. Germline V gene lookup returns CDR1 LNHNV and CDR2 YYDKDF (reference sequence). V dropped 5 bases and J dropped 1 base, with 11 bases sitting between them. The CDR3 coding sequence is TGTGCCACCAGCCCAAGACAGAAGAACACTGAAGCTTTCTTT. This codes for CATSPRQKNTEAFF.

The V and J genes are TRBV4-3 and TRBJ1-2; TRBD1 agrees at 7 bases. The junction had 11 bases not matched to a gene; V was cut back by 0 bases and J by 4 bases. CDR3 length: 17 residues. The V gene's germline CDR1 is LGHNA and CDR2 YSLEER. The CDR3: CASSQDLPGGGVYGYTF. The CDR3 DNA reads TGCGCCAGCAGCCAAGATTTGCCAGGGGGAGGCGTCTATGGCTACACCTTC.

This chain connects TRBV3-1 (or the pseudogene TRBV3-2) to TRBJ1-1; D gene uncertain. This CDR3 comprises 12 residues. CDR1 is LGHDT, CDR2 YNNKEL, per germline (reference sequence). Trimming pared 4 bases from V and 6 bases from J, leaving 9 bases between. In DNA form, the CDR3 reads TGTGCCAGCAGCCCCGAGCCCCCTGAAGCTTTCTTT. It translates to CASSPEPPEAFF.

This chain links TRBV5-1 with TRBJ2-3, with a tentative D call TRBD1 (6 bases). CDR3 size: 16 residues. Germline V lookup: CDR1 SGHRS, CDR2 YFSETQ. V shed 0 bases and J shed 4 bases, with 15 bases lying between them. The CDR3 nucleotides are TGCGCCAGCAGCTTGGGTGGGACATCACCCCCAGATACGCAGTATTTT. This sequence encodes CASSLGGTSPPDTQYF.

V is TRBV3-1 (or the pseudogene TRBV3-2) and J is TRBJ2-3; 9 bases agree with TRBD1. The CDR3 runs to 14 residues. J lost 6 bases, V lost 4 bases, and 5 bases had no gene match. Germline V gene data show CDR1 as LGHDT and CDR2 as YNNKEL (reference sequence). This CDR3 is CASSLGTGWDTQYF. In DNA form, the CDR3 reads TGTGCCAGCAGCCTTGGGACAGGGTGGGATACGCAGTATTTT.

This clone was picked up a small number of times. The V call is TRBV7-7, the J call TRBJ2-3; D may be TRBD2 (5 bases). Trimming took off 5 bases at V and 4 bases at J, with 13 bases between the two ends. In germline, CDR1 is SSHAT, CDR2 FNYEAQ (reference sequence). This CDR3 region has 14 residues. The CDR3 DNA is TGTGCCAGCAGCCCCCGCGAACTAGCAGATACGCAGTATTTT. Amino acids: CASSPRELADTQYF.

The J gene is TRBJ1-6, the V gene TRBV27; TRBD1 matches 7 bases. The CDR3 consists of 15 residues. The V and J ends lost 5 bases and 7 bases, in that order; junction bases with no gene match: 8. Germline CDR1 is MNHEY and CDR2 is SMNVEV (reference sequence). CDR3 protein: CASSPGGLVNSPLHF. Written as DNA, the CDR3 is TGTGCCAGCAGTCCAGGGGGTTTAGTAAATTCACCCCTCCACTTT.